This T cell receptor beta chain was recorded in a study of identical twins. Overall study results and limits: When twins shared out-of-frame alpha sequences, those sequences had excess low generation probability. Conclusions were based on cross-sectional statistical analysis, without following the same donors.

CDR3 length equals 15 residues. Comment on this clonotype: Its antigen remains unidentified. This could be a read error, since a much larger clone is one nucleotide away.

TCRdb used MiXCR to reprocess the 5' RACE reads, holding one entry per CDR3 protein. The sample records 230,000 or so distinct CDR3 sequences, around 8.3% being singletons. The same data also went into a second study, on yellow fever vaccine responses in identical twins. That report notes: Vaccine-induced T cell responses in twins were reportedly observed to appear partly convergent, partly personalized.

V gene TRBV12-3 or TRBV12-4 combines with J gene TRBJ2-1; TRBD2 aligns across 9 bases. The specimen was CD8+ T cells sorted from blood. The TCR comes from a woman under 30 in good health. CDR3 nucleotide sequence: TGTGCCAGCAGTTTGGCGAGCGGGAGGACCAATGAGGAGTTCTTC. It encodes CASSLASGRTNEEFF.